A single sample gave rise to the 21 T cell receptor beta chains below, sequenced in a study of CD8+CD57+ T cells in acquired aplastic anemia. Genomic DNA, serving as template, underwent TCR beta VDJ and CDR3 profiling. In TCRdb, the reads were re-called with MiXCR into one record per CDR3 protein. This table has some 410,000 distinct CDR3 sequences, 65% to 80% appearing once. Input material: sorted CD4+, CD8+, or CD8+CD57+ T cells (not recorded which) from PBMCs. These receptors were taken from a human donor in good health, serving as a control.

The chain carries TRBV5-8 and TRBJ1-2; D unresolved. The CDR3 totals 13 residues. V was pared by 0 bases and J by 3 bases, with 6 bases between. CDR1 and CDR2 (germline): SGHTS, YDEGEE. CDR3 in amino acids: CASSLAADYGYTF. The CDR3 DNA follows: TGTGCCAGCAGCTTGGCAGCGGACTATGGCTACACCTTC.

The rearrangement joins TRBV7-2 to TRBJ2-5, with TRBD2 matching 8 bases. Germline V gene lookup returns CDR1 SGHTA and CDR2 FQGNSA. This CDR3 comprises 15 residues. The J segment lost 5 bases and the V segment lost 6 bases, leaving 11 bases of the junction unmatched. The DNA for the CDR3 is TGTGCCAGCAGACGGACTAGCTTAATCTTCGAGACCCAGTACTTC. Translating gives CASRRTSLIFETQYF.

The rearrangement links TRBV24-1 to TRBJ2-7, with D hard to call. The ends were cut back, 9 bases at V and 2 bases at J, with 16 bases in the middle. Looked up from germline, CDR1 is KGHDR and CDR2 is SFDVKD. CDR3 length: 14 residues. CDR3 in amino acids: CATDLAQAPYEQYF. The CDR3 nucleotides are TGTGCCACCGACCTGGCGCAAGCCCCCTACGAGCAGTACTTC.

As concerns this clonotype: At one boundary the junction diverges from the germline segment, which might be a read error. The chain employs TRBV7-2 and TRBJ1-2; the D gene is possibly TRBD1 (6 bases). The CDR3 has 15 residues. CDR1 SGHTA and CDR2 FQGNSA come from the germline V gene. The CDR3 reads CASSLHLRTSGGSTF. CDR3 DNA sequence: TGTGCCAGCAGCTTGCACCTTCGGACTAGCGGGGGCTCCACCTTC.

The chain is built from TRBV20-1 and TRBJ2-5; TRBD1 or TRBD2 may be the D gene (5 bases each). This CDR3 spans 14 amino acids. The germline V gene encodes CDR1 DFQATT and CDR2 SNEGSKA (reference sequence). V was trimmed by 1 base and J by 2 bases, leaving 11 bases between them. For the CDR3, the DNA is TGCAGTGCTAGAGGGAGAGGGGCACAAGAGACCCAGTACTTC. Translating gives CSARGRGAQETQYF.

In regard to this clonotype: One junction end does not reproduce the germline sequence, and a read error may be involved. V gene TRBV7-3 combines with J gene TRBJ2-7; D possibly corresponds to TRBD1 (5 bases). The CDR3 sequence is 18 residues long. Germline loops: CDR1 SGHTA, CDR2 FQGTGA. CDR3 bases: TGTGCCAGCAGCTTAGTCCAACTGTTAGGGGTTATAGTTCGCGAGCAGTCCTTC. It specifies CASSLVQLLGVIVREQSF.

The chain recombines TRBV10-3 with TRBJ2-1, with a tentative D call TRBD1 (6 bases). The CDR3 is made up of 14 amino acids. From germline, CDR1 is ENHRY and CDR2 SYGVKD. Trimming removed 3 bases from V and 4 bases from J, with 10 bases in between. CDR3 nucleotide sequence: TGTGCCATCAGTGAAGTGGGGGCTTACAATGAGCAGTTCTTC. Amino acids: CAISEVGAYNEQFF.

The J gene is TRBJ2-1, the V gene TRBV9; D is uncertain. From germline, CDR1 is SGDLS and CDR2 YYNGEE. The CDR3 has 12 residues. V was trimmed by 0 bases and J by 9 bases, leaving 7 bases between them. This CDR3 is CASSVVSSEQFF. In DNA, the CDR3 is TGTGCCAGCAGCGTAGTAAGCTCTGAGCAGTTCTTC.

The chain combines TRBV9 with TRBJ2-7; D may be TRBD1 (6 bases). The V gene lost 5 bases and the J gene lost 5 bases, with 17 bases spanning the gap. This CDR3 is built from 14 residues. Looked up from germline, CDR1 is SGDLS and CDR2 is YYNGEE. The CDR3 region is CASSEGDPRDEQYF. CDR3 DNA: TGTGCCAGCAGTGAGGGGGACCCGCGGGACGAGCAGTACTTC. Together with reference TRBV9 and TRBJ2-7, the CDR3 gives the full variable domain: DSGVTQTPKHLITATGQRVTLRCSPRSGDLSVYWYQQSLDQGLQFLIQYYNGEERAKGNILERFSAQQFPDLHSELNLSSLELGDSALYFCASSEGDPRDEQYFGPGTRLTVT.

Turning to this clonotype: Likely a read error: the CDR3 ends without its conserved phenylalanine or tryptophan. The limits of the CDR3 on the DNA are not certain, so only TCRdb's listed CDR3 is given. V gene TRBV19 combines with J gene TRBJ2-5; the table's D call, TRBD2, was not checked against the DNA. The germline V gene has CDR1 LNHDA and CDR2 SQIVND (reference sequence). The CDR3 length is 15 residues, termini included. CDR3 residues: CASSGASGATETQHS.

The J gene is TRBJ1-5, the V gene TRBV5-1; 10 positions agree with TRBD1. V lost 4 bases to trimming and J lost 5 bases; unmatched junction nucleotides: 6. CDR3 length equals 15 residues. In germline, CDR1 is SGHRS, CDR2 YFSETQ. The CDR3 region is CASSPGTGADQPQHF. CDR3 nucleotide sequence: TGCGCCAGCAGCCCCGGGACAGGGGCCGATCAGCCCCAGCATTTT.

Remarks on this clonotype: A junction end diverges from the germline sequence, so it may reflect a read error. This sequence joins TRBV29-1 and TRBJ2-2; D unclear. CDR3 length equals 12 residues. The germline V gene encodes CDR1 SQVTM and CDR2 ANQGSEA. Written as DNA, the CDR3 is TGCAGCGTTGTTTTCTCAAACACTGAGCTGTTCTTT. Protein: CSVVFSNTELFF.

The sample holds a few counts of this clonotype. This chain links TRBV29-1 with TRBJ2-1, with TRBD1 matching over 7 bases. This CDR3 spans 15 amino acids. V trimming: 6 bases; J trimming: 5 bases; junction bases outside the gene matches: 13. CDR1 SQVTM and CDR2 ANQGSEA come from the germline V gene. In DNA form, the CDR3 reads TGCAGCGTAGGGAGCGACAGGGCCAGGAACAATGAGCAGTTCTTC. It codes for CSVGSDRARNNEQFF.

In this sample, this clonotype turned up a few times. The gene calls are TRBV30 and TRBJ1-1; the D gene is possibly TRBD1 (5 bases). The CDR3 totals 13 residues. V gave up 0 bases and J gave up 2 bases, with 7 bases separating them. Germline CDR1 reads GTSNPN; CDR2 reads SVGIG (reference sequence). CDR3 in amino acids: CAWSVQVNTEAFF. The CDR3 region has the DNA TGTGCCTGGAGTGTACAGGTTAACACTGAAGCTTTCTTT.

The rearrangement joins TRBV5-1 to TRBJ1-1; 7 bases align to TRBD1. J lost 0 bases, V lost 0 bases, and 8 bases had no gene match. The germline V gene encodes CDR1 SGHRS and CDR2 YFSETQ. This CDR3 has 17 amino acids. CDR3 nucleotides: TGCGCCAGCAGCTTGGGAGGGACAGCAGAGTTGAACACTGAAGCTTTCTTT. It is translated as CASSLGGTAELNTEAFF.

CDR3 DNA: TGCAGTGCTAGTCAGGGACAGGGCTTCGGAAACACCATATATTTT. Its translation: CSASQGQGFGNTIYF. The rearrangement joins TRBV20-1 to TRBJ1-3, with 9 positions matching TRBD1. From germline, CDR1 is DFQATT and CDR2 SNEGSKA (reference sequence). The CDR3 has 15 amino acids. V lost 3 bases and J lost 4; bases outside the gene matches: 7.

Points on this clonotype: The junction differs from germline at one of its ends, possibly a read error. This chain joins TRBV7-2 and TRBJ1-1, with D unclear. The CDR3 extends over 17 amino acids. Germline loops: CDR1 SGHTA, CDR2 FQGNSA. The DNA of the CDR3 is TGTGCCAGCAGCTTAGTACTCACAAGAGAGATGAACGCTGAAGCTTTCTTT. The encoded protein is CASSLVLTREMNAEAFF.

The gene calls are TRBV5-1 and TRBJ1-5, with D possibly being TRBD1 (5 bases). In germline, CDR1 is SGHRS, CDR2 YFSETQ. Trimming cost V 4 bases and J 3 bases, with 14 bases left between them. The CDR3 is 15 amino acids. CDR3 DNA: TGCGCCAGCAGCCCCTGGGACGGGTTCAATCAGCCCCAGCATTTT. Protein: CASSPWDGFNQPQHF.

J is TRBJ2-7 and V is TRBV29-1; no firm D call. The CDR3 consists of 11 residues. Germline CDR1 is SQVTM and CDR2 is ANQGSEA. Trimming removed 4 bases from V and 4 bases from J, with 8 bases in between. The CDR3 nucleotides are TGCAGCGTTGTATACAAGTACGAGCAGTACTTC. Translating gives CSVVYKYEQYF.

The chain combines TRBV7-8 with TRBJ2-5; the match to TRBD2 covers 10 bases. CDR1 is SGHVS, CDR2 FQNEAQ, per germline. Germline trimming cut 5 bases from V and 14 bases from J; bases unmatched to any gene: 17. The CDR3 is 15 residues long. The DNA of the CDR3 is TGTGCCAGCAGCCAAACCGGGGGCGAGCGGGGGGGACACTACTTC. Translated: CASSQTGGERGGHYF. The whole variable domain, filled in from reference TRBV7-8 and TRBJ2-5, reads GAGVSQSPRYKVAKRGQDVALRCDPISGHVSLFWYQQALGQGPEFLTYFQNEAQLDKSGLPSDRFFAERPEGSVSTLKIQRTQQEDSAVYLCASSQTGGERGGHYFGPGTRLLVL.

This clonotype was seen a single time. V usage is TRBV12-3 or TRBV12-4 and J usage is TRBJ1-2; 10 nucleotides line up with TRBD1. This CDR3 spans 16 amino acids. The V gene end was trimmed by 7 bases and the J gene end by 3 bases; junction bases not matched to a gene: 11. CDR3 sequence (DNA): TGTGCCAGCACCAACAGACAGGGGGCTGTCGACTATGGCTACACCTTC. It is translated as CASTNRQGAVDYGYTF.